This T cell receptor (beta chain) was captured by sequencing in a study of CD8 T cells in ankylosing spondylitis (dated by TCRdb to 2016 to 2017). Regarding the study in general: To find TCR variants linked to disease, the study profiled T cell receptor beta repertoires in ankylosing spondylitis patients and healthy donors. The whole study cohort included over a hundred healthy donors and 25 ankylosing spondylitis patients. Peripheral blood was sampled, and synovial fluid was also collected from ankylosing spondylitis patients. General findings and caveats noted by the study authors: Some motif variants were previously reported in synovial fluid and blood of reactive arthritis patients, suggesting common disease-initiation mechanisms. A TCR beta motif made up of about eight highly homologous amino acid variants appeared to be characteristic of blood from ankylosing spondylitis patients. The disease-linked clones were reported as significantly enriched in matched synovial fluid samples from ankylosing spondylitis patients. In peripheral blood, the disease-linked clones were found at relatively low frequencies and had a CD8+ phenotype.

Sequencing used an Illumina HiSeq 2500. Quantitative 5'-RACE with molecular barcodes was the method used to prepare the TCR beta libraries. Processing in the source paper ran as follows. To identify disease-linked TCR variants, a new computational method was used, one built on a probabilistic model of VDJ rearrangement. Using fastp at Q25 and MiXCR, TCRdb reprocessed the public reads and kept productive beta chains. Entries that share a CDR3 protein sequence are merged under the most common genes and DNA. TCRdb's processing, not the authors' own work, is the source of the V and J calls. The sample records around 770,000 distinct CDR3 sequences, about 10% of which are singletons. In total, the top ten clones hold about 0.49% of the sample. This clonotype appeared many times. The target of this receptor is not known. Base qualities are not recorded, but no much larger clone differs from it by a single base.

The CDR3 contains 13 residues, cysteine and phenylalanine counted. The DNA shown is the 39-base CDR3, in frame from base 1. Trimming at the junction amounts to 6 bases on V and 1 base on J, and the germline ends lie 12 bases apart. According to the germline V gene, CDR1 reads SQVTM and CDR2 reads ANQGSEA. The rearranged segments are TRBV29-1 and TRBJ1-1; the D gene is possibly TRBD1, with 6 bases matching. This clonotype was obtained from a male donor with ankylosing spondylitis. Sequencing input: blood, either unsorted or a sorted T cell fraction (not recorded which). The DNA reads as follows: TGCAGCGTCTTACAGGGTACGAACACTGAAGCTTTCTTT. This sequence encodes CSVLQGTNTEAFF.